A selection of T cell receptor beta chains follows, all from one sample in a study of cytomegalovirus exposure and HLA in healthy donors. The protocol was immunoSEQ multiplex PCR, while the TCRdb copy is restricted to in-frame clones and leaves out a portion. The data hold 150,000 to 200,000 clones, with roughly 74% observed a single time. Sequencing was carried out using PBMCs. These receptors all come from a woman aged 25 to 39 in good health and CMV-seropositive. Each CDR3 is given with its conserved first and last residue. The order of the fields is D gene, J gene, V gene, CDR3 DNA, CDR3 protein. The D gene is left open where the match is weak.

>.|TRBJ2-7|TRBV15
TGTGCCACCAGCAGAGATTCTCCTCCGGGAAGAAGCTCCTACGAGCAGTACTTC
CATSRDSPPGRSSYEQYF
>.|TRBJ1-4|TRBV7-9
TGTGCCAGCAGCTCATGGCAAGCAACTAATGAAAAACTGTTTTTT
CASSSWQATNEKLFF
>TRBD1|TRBJ1-2|TRBV6-1
TGTGCCAGCAGGGACCTACGACAGGGACTCTATGGCTACACCTTC
CASRDLRQGLYGYTF
>TRBD1|TRBJ1-1|TRBV4-1
TGCGCCAGCAGCCAACCGACAGGGGGGAACACTGAAGCTTTCTTT
CASSQPTGGNTEAFF
>TRBD2|TRBJ2-7|TRBV28
TGTGCCAGCACCCAACTAGCGGGGACCTACGAGCAGTACTTC
CASTQLAGTYEQYF
>.|TRBJ2-1|TRBV7-3
TGTGCCAGCAGGTTCCCTCAGGGGCCGGAGCAGTTCTTC
CASRFPQGPEQFF
>.|TRBJ2-3|TRBV11-2
TGTGCCAGCAGCTTACTCGCGGGGGCCCTTGATACGCAGTATTTT
CASSLLAGALDTQYF
>TRBD2|TRBJ2-1|TRBV7-2
TGTGCCAGCAGCTTAGTTAGCAGGGAGGGTGAGCAGTTCTTC
CASSLVSREGEQFF
>.|TRBJ2-2|TRBV5-1
TGCGCCAGCAGCTTTGATCGGGCGAACACCGGGGAGCTGTTTTTT
CASSFDRANTGELFF
>TRBD2|TRBJ2-1|TRBV19
TGTGCCAGTAGTATAGGACTACTAGCGGGGGGTTCCTTCTACAATGAGCAGTTCTTC
CASSIGLLAGGSFYNEQFF
>.|TRBJ1-1|TRBV6-6
TGTGCCAGCAGGCCGACCCCCAGGGGCGCGACTGAAGCTTTCTTT
CASRPTPRGATEAFF
>.|TRBJ1-4|TRBV5-6
TGTGCCAGCAGCTTCGTGGCAAATGAAAAACTGTTTTTT
CASSFVANEKLFF
>TRBD2|TRBJ2-1|TRBV30
TGTGCCTCGGGACTAGCGGGAGGGCCAACCTACAATGAGCAGTTCTTC
CASGLAGGPTYNEQFF
>.|TRBJ1-1|TRBV19
TGTGCCAGTAGTATGCCCCAGGGTGGGGCTGAAGCTTTCTTT
CASSMPQGGAEAFF
>TRBD2|TRBJ2-1|TRBV2
TGTGCCAGCAGTCCCACTAGCGGGATCTACAATGAGCAGTTCTTC
CASSPTSGIYNEQFF
>.|TRBJ1-5|TRBV19
TGTGCCAGTAGTATAATCCCCCGGGGCAATCAGCCCCAGCATTTT
CASSIIPRGNQPQHF
>.|TRBJ2-5|TRBV5-5
TGTGCCAGCAGCGGCGCAGGGTGGGAGACCCAGTACTTC
CASSGAGWETQYF
>TRBD2|TRBJ2-1|TRBV2
TGTGCCAGCAGCGAAGGACTAGCGGGGAACAATGAGCAGTTCTTC
CASSEGLAGNNEQFF
>.|TRBJ2-7|TRBV5-1
TGCGCCAGCAGCTTAGGCAGGGACTACGAGCAGTACTTC
CASSLGRDYEQYF
>.|TRBJ2-7|TRBV2
TGTGCCAGCAGAGGGTCCGGGATCTACGAGCAGTACTTC
CASRGSGIYEQYF